This T cell receptor (beta chain) was identified during a study of beta chain features in type 1 diabetes. Study context: Investigators examined approximately 100,000,000 sorted cells across all samples.

The entirety of the isolated RNA underwent reverse transcription, so expressed TCRB transcripts were sequenced. Average read counts of stem cell-like memory T cell samples were 1 million to 1.1 million. Assay: immunoSEQ multiplex PCR; the TCRdb copy retains only in-frame clones and omits some. The data show 50,000 to 55,000 clones, with about three fifths seen just once and 0.25% to 0.35% held by the top ten. As regards this clone: The target antigen is unknown.

Germline V gene data show CDR1 as MDHEN and CDR2 as SYDVKM. This CDR3 comprises 16 residues. J lost 0 bases, V lost 3 bases, and 4 bases had no gene match. Overall study findings and caveats: Shortening that was moderate but significant affected the TCRB CDR3s of Type 1 diabetes patients in all four CD4+ subsets.

Sample: stem cell memory CD4+ T cells from blood. The receptor was isolated from a woman younger than 45 with type 1 diabetes. The chain carries TRBV28 and TRBJ2-3; TRBD1 matches at 9 bases. CDR3 nucleotides: TGTGCCAGCAGTTTGTTACAGGGGGCTAGCACAGATACGCAGTATTTT. Its translation: CASSLLQGASTDTQYF.